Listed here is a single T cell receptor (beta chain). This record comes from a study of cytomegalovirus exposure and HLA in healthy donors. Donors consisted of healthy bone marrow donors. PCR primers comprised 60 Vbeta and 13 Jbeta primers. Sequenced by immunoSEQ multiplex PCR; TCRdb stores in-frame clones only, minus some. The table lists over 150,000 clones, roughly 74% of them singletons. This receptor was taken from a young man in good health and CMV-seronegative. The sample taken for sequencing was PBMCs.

The CDR3 region has the DNA TGTGCCAGCAGCCCACTCACTGAAGCTTTCTTT. Amino acid sequence: CASSPLTEAFF. This chain uses TRBV11-2 with TRBJ1-1; D call uncertain. The CDR3 is 11 residues long. CDR1 and CDR2 (germline): SGHAT, FQNNGV. V was pared by 5 bases and J by 4 bases, with 5 bases between.